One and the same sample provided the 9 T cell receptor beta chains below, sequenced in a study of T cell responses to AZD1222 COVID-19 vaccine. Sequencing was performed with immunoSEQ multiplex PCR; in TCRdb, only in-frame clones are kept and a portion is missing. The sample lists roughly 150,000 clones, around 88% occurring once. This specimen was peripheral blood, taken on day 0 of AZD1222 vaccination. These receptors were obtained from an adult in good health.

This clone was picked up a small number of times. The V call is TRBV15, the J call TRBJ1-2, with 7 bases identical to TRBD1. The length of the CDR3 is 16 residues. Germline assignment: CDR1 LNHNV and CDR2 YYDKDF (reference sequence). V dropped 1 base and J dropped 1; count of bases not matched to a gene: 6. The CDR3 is CATSRAGGGINYGYTF. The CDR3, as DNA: TGTGCCACCAGCAGAGCAGGGGGAGGGATTAACTATGGCTACACCTTC.

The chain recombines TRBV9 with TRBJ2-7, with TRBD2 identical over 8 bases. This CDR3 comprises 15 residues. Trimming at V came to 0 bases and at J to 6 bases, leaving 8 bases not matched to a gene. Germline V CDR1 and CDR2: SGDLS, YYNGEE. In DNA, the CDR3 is TGTGCCAGCAGCGTAGAGATAGCGGGGTCAGGCGAGCAGTACTTC. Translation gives CASSVEIAGSGEQYF.

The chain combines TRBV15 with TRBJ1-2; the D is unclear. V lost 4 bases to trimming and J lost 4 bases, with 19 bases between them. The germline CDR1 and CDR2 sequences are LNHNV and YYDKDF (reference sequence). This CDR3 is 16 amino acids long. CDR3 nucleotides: TGTGCCACCAGCACGGGTGGCCCATCCGGGAGCTATGGCTACACCTTC. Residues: CATSTGGPSGSYGYTF.

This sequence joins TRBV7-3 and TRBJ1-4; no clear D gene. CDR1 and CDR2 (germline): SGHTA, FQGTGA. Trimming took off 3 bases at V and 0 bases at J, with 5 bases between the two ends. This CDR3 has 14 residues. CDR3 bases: TGTGCCAGCAGCTTTAAAGCAACTAATGAAAAACTGTTTTTT. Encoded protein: CASSFKATNEKLFF.

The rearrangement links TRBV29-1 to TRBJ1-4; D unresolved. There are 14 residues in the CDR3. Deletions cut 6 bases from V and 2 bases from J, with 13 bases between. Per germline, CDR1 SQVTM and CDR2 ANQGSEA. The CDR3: CSVPVSATNEKLFF. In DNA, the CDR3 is TGCAGCGTACCGGTCAGTGCGACTAATGAAAAACTGTTTTTT.

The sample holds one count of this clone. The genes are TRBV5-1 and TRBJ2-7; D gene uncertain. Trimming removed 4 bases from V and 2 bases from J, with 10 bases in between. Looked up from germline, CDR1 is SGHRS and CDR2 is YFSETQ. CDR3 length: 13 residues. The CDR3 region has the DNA TGCGCCAGCAGCCAGACCCCAGCCTACGAGCAGTACTTC. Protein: CASSQTPAYEQYF.

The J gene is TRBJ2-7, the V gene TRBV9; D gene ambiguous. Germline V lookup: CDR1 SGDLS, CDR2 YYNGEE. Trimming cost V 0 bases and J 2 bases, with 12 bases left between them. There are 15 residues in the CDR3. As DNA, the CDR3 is TGTGCCAGCAGCGTAGGTGTTGAGCTAACCTACGAGCAGTACTTC. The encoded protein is CASSVGVELTYEQYF.

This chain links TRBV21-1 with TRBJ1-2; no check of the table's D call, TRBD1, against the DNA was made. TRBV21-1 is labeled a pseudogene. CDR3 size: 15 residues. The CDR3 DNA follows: TGTGCCAGCAGCAAGACAGGGGGCGACGAATATGGCTACACCTTC. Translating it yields CASSKTGGDEYGYTF.

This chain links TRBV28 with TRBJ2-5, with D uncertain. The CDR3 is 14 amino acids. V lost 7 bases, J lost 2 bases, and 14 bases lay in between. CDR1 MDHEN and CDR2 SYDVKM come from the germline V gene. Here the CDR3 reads CASMQTRVQETQYF. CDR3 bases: TGTGCCAGCATGCAGACGCGAGTACAAGAGACCCAGTACTTC.